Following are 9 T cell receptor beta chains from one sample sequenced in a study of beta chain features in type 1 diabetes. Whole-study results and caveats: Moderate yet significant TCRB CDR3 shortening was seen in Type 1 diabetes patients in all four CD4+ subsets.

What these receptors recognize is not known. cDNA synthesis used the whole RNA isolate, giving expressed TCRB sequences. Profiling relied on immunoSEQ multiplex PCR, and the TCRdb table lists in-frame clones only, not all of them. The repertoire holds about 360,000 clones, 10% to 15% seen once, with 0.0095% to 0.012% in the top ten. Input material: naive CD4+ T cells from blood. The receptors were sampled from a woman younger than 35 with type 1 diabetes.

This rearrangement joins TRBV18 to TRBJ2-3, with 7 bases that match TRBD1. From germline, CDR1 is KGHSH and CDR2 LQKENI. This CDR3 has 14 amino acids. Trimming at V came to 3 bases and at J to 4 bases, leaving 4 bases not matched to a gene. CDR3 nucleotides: TGTGCCAGCTCACCTACCGGACAGGCAGATACGCAGTATTTT. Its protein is CASSPTGQADTQYF.

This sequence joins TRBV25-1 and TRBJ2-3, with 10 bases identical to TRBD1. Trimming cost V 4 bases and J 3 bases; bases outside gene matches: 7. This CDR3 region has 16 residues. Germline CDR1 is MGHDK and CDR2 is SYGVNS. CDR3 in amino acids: CASSGGQGPGTDTQYF. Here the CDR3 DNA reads TGTGCCAGCAGTGGGGGACAGGGGCCCGGTACAGATACGCAGTATTTT.

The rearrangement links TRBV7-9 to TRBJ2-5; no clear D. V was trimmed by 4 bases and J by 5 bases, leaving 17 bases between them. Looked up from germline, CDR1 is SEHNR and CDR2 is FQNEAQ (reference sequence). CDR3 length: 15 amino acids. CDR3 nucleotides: TGTGCCAGCAGCTCCCAGCGACTGGCCGGCGAGACCCAGTACTTC. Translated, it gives CASSSQRLAGETQYF.

CDR3 nucleotides: TGTGCCAGCAGCCAAGAGGTGGGCTGGAATGGCTACACCTTC. Amino acids: CASSQEVGWNGYTF. The chain combines TRBV4-2 with TRBJ1-2; D is undetermined. V was cut by 0 bases and J by 6 bases, with 11 bases left in between. Germline V gene sequence: CDR1 LGHNA, CDR2 YNFKEQ. This CDR3 is 14 amino acids long.

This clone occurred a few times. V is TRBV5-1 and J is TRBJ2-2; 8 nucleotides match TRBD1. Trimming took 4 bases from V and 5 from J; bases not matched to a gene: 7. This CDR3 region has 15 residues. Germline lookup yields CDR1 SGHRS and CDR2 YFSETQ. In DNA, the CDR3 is TGCGCCAGCAGCACAGGACAGGGCGGGACCGGGGAGCTGTTTTTT. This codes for CASSTGQGGTGELFF.

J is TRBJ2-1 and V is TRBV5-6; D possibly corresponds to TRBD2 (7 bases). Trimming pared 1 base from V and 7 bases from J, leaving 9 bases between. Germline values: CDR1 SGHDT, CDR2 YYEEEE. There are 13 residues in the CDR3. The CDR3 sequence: CASSLRGGNEQFF. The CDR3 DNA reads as TGTGCCAGCAGCTTGAGGGGGGGAAATGAGCAGTTCTTC.

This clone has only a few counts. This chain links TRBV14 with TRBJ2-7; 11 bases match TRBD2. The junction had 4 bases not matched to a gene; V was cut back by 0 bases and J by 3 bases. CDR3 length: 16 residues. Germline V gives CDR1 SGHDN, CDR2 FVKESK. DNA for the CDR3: TGTGCCAGCAGCCAAGATCTAACTAGCGGGAGCTACGAGCAGTACTTC. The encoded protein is CASSQDLTSGSYEQYF. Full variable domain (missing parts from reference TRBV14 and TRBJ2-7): EAGVTQFPSHSVIEKGQTVTLRCDPISGHDNLYWYRRVMGKEIKFLLHFVKESKQDESGMPNNRFLAERTGGTYSTLKVQPAELEDSGVYFCASSQDLTSGSYEQYFGPGTRLTVT.

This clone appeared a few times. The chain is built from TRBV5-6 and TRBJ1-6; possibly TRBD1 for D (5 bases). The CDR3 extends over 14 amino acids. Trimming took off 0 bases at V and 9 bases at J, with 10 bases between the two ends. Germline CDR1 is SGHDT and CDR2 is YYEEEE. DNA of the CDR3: TGTGCCAGCAGCTTGGGCAGGGCGCGTTCACCCCTCCACTTT. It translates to CASSLGRARSPLHF. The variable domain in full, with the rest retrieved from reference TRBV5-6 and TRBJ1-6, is DAGVTQSPTHLIKTRGQQVTLRCSPKSGHDTVSWYQQALGQGPQFIFQYYEEEERQRGNFPDRFSGHQFPNYSSELNVNALLLGDSALYLCASSLGRARSPLHFGNGTRLTVT.

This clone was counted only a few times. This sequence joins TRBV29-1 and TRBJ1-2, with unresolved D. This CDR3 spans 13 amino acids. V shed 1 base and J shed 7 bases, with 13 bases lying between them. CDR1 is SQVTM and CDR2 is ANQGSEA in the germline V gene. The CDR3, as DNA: TGCAGCGTTGAAGGGCAGGCCCCTTCTGGCTACACCTTC. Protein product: CSVEGQAPSGYTF.